A selection of T cell receptor beta chains follows, all from one sample in a study of identical twins. One entry per CDR3 protein, called by TCRdb with MiXCR from the 5' RACE reads. The data hold 500,000 to 600,000 distinct CDR3 sequences, with less than 25% observed a single time. This sample was shared with a second study, whose subject was T cells expressing NK-cell markers.

Material: CD4+ T cells sorted from blood. The source of these receptors is a woman aged 18-29 years in good health. Both conserved end residues are part of each CDR3. Fields, in order: V gene, clone size, J gene, D gene, CDR3 protein, CDR3 DNA. The D gene is left open where the match is weak. Clone size is not always given. Where it is, it says once, few, many or a class for expanded clones.

>TRBV7-6|-|TRBJ2-5|-
CASSSTPYRRVLKETQYF
TGTGCCAGCAGCTCCACACCTTACAGAAGGGTTCTAAAAGAGACCCAGTACTTC
>TRBV9|-|TRBJ2-2|-
CASSVDVGGRTGELFF
TGTGCCAGCAGCGTAGACGTGGGGGGGCGTACCGGGGAGCTGTTTTTT
>TRBV12-3/TRBV12-4|few|TRBJ1-1|-
CASTNTGVGTEAFF
TGTGCCAGCACTAACACGGGAGTGGGCACTGAAGCTTTCTTT
>TRBV9|-|TRBJ2-5|-
CASSVGDSRGATQYF
TGTGCCAGCAGCGTAGGAGACTCCAGGGGAGCGACCCAGTACTTC
>TRBV7-2|-|TRBJ2-7|TRBD1
CASRTLGQVHEQYF
TGTGCCAGCAGGACCCTGGGACAGGTTCACGAGCAGTACTTC
>TRBV20-1|many|TRBJ2-3|TRBD2
CSALVAGGPDTQYF
TGCAGTGCCCTGGTAGCGGGAGGGCCAGATACGCAGTATTTT
>TRBV20-1|few|TRBJ2-1|-
CSASVGSYNEQFF
TGCAGTGCTAGTGTTGGGTCCTACAATGAGCAGTTCTTC
>TRBV30|-|TRBJ2-7|-
CAWSVSRHEQYF
TGTGCCTGGAGTGTATCGCGGCACGAGCAGTACTTC
>TRBV5-1|-|TRBJ2-5|-
CASSLHNEETQYF
TGCGCCAGCAGCTTGCACAACGAAGAGACCCAGTACTTC
>TRBV29-1|few|TRBJ1-2|-
CSVEEMLANYGYTF
TGCAGCGTTGAAGAAATGCTAGCTAACTATGGCTACACCTTC
>TRBV3-1|-|TRBJ2-5|-
CASISNMKTQYF
TGTGCCAGCATCAGCAACATGAAGACCCAGTACTTC
>TRBV20-1|few|TRBJ2-7|TRBD2
CSASKREEQYF
TGCAGTGCTAGCAAGCGGGAGGAGCAGTACTTC
>TRBV21-1|few|TRBJ1-2|-
CASSILLGKNGYTF
TGTGCCAGCAGCATTTTATTAGGGAAGAATGGCTACACCTTC
>TRBV29-1|-|TRBJ1-2|-
CSAGGGERSGYTF
TGCAGCGCTGGTGGGGGGGAGCGAAGTGGCTACACCTTC
>TRBV7-2|few|TRBJ2-4|TRBD2
CASSLVEWGGLNIQYF
TGTGCCAGCAGCTTAGTGGAATGGGGGGGATTAAACATTCAGTACTTC
>TRBV5-1|-|TRBJ2-2|TRBD2
CASSPSGGRNTGELFF
TGCGCCAGCAGCCCAAGCGGGGGGCGGAACACCGGGGAGCTGTTTTTT
>TRBV7-9|few|TRBJ1-2|-
CASSSRLAGRANYGYTF
TGTGCCAGCAGCTCGAGGCTCGCAGGTCGAGCTAACTATGGCTACACCTTC
>TRBV20-1|-|TRBJ2-1|TRBD2
CSARDRLAGYNEQFF
TGCAGTGCTAGAGATCGTCTAGCGGGGTACAATGAGCAGTTCTTC
>TRBV2|-|TRBJ2-3|-
CASSEVGSSSTDTQYF
TGTGCCAGCAGTGAAGTCGGCAGTTCTAGCACAGATACGCAGTATTTT
>TRBV11-2|-|TRBJ2-3|-
CASSSLRGRASGDTQYF
TGTGCCAGCAGCTCCCTCCGAGGGCGGGCCTCCGGAGATACGCAGTATTTT
>TRBV20-1|-|TRBJ1-1|-
CSAVYRMNTEAFF
TGCAGTGCTGTTTATCGTATGAACACTGAAGCTTTCTTT
>TRBV5-1|few|TRBJ2-2|TRBD2
CASSPTASGDTGELFF
TGCGCCAGCAGCCCCACAGCCAGCGGGGACACCGGGGAGCTGTTTTTT
>TRBV5-1|-|TRBJ2-7|TRBD1
CASSYPPGQTSTYEQYF
TGCGCCAGCAGCTACCCTCCGGGACAGACTTCAACTTACGAGCAGTACTTC
>TRBV20-1|few|TRBJ2-7|-
CSADDRTYEQYF
TGCAGTGCTGACGACAGGACCTACGAGCAGTACTTC
>TRBV10-2|few|TRBJ2-1|-
CASSPTSAEYNEQFF
TGCGCCAGCAGCCCCACTAGTGCCGAGTACAATGAGCAGTTCTTC
>TRBV5-1|many|TRBJ2-1|-
CASSLDYYEQFF
TGCGCCAGCAGCTTGGACTACTATGAGCAGTTCTTC
>TRBV29-1|few|TRBJ2-1|TRBD2
CSVATSGSSYNEQFF
TGCAGCGTTGCGACTAGCGGGAGCTCCTACAATGAGCAGTTCTTC
>TRBV10-3|-|TRBJ2-1|TRBD2
CAINMGLAVYNEQFF
TGTGCCATCAACATGGGACTAGCGGTCTACAATGAGCAGTTCTTC
>TRBV29-1|few|TRBJ2-1|TRBD2
CSVVRTSGGGNEQFF
TGCAGCGTTGTCCGGACTAGCGGGGGGGGCAATGAGCAGTTCTTC
>TRBV12-3/TRBV12-4|few|TRBJ1-1|TRBD1
CASSRRTGRAFF
TGTGCCAGCAGTAGACGGACAGGGAGAGCTTTCTTT
>TRBV10-3|-|TRBJ2-7|-
CAISVGGPSEQYF
TGTGCCATCAGTGTGGGGGGACCCTCCGAGCAGTACTTC
>TRBV5-1|-|TRBJ2-7|-
CASSETGNEQYF
TGCGCCAGCAGCGAAACAGGAAACGAGCAGTACTTC
>TRBV5-1|-|TRBJ1-1|-
CASSLTAAEAFF
TGCGCCAGCAGCTTGACGGCCGCTGAAGCTTTCTTT
>TRBV6-1|few|TRBJ2-1|TRBD2
CASRSGGASNEQFF
TGTGCCAGCAGGAGCGGGGGGGCCTCAAATGAGCAGTTCTTC
>TRBV10-3|-|TRBJ2-3|TRBD2
CAISVGGRTDTQYF
TGTGCCATCAGTGTCGGGGGGAGGACAGATACGCAGTATTTT
>TRBV7-9|few|TRBJ2-2|-
CASSLRGAPELFF
TGTGCCAGCAGCCTCCGCGGCGCACCCGAGCTGTTTTTT
>TRBV20-1|-|TRBJ2-1|-
CSASWRDSYNEQFF
TGCAGTGCTAGTTGGCGGGACTCCTACAATGAGCAGTTCTTC
>TRBV5-6|-|TRBJ2-3|TRBD2
CASSRRRSLAGGQDTQYF
TGTGCCAGCAGCCGCCGGAGGTCACTAGCGGGGGGGCAAGATACGCAGTATTTT
>TRBV18|-|TRBJ1-5|TRBD1
CASSQGADQPQHF
TGTGCCAGCTCCCAGGGGGCCGATCAGCCCCAGCATTTT
>TRBV5-1|-|TRBJ2-3|TRBD1
CASSFGTGPADTQYF
TGCGCCAGCAGCTTTGGGACAGGCCCAGCAGATACGCAGTATTTT
>TRBV20-1|few|TRBJ2-3|TRBD2
CSARVLAGTTDTQYF
TGCAGTGCTAGAGTTCTAGCGGGAACCACAGATACGCAGTATTTT